In its sample, the clone carrying this T cell receptor beta chain was seen many times. Sequencing was performed with immunoSEQ multiplex PCR; in TCRdb, only in-frame clones are kept and a portion is missing. The sample lists over 55,000 clones, none appearing once, the ten largest making up 1.6%. The sample is drawn from a study of T cell clonality in common variable immunodeficiency. Both groups were predominantly of Caucasian heritage. Specimen: peripheral blood mononuclear cells. The receptor's source is a person between 18 and 70 years old in good health.

The CDR3 loop is CASSLWGGLAGAVSYEQYF. Incomplete CDR3 DNA: TGTGCCAGCAGTTTATGGGGGGGACTAGCGGGAGCAGTCTCCTACGAG. The chain has TRBV28 and TRBJ2-7, with 14 nucleotides matching TRBD2. The CDR3 end is not reached by the read, which stops 3 residues before it; the germline J gene fills it in. This CDR3 is 19 amino acids long. The germline V gene encodes CDR1 MDHEN and CDR2 SYDVKM. V shed 0 bases, J shed 0 bases, and the junction held 7 bases outside the gene matches.